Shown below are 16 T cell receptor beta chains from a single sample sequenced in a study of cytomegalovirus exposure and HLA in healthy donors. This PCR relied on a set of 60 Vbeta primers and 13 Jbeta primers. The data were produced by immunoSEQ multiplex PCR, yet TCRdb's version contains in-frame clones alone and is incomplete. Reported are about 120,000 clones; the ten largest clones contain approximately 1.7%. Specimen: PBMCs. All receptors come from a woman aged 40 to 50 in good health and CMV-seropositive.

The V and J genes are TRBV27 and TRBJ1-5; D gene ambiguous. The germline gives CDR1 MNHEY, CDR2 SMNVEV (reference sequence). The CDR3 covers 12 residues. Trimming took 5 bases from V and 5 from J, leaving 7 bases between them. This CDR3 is CASSAGYQPQHF. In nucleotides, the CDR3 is TGTGCCAGCAGTGCAGGTTATCAGCCCCAGCATTTT.

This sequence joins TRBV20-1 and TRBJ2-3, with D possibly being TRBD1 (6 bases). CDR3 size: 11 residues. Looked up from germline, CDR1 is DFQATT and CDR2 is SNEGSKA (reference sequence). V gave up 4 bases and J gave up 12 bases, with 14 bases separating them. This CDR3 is CSAKGNREQYF. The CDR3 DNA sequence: TGCAGTGCTAAGGGGAACAGGGAACAGTATTTT.

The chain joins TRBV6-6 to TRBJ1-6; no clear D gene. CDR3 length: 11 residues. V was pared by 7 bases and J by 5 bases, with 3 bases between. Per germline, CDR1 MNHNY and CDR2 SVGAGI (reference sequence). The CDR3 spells CASTNNSPLHF. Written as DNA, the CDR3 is TGTGCCAGCACTAATAATTCACCCCTCCACTTT.

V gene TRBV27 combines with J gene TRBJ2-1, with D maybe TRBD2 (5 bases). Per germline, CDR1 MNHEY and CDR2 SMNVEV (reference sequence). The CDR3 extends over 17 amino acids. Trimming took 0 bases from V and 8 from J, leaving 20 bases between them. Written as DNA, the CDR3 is TGTGCCAGCAGTTTATCCGCCCACGGACTCTTAACGGATGAGCAGTTCTTC. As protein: CASSLSAHGLLTDEQFF.

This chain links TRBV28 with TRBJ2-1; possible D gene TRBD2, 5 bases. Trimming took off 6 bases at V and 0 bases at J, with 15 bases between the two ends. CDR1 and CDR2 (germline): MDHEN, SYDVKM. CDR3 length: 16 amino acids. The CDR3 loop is CASSRASGSSYNEQFF. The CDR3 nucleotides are TGTGCCAGCAGCCGGGCGTCGGGAAGCTCCTACAATGAGCAGTTCTTC.

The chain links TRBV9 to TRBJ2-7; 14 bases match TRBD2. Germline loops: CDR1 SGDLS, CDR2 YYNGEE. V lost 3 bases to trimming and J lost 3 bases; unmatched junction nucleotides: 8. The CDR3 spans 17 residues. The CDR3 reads CASSAPGTSGRGYEQYF. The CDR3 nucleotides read TGTGCCAGCAGCGCCCCTGGGACTAGCGGGAGAGGCTACGAGCAGTACTTC.

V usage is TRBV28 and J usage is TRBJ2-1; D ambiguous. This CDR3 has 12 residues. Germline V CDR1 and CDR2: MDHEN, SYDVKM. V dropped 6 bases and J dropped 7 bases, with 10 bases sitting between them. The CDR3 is CASSWSGNEQFF. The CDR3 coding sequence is TGTGCCAGCAGCTGGAGTGGGAATGAGCAGTTCTTC.

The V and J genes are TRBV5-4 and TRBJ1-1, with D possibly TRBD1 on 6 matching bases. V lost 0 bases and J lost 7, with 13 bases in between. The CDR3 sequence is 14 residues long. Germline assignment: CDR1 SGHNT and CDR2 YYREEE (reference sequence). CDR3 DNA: TGTGCCAGCAGCTTGGCCGGGACAATGGGTGAAGCTTTCTTT. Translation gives CASSLAGTMGEAFF.

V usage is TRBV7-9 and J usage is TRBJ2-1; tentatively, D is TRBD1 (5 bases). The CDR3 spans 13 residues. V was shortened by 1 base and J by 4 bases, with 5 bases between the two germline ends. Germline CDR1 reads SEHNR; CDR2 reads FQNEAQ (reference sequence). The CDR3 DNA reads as TGTGCCAGCAGCTTAGGACAGTACAATGAGCAGTTCTTC. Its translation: CASSLGQYNEQFF.

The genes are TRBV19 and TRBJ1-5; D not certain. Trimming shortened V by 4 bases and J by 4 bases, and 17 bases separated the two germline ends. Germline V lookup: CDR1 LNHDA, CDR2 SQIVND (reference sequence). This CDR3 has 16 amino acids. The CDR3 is CASSTSREARNQPQHF. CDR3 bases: TGTGCCAGTAGTACCTCACGGGAGGCCAGGAATCAGCCCCAGCATTTT.

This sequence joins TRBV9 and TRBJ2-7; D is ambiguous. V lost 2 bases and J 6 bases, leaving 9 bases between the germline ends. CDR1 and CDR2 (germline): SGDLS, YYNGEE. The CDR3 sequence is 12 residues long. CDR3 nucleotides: TGTGCCAGCAGCGTGACGCCGGGCGAGCAGTACTTC. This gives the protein CASSVTPGEQYF.

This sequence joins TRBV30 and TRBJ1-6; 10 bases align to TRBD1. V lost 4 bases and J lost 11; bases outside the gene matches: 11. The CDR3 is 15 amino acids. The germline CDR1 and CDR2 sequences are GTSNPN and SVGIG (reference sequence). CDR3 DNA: TGTGCCTGGACGACTCTGGGGACAGGGGCCACACCCCTCCACTTT. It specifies CAWTTLGTGATPLHF.

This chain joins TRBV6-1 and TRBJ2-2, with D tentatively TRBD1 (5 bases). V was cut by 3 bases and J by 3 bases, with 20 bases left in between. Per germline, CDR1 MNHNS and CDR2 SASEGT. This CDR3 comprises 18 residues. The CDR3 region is CASSEGRGFSVHTGELFF. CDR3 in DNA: TGTGCCAGCAGTGAGGGTAGGGGTTTTTCGGTTCACACCGGGGAGCTGTTTTTT.

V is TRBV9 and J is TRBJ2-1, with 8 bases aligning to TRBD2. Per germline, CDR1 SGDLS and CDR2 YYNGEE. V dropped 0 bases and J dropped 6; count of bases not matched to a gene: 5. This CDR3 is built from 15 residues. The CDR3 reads CASSVVAGSPNEQFF. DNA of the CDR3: TGTGCCAGCAGCGTAGTAGCGGGAAGCCCCAATGAGCAGTTCTTC.

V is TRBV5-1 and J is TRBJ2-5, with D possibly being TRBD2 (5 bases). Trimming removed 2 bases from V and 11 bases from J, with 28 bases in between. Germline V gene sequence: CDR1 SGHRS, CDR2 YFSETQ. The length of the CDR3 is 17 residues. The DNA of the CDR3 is TGCGCCAGCAGCTTACCGGAAGACTATCAGAACTTGCGAGAGCAGTACTTC. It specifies CASSLPEDYQNLREQYF.

The CDR3 spells CASSIVISNYGYTF. The DNA of the CDR3 is TGTGCCAGTAGTATAGTTATCTCCAACTATGGCTACACCTTC. The chain couples TRBV19 to TRBJ1-2; D ambiguous. The CDR3 sequence is 14 residues long. Between the trimmed V and J ends, which lost 1 base and 2 bases, there was a span of 8 bases. Germline V gene sequence: CDR1 LNHDA, CDR2 SQIVND (reference sequence). Looking up the rest from reference TRBV19 and TRBJ1-2 gives the full variable domain: DGGITQSPKYLFRKEGQNVTLSCEQNLNHDAMYWYRQDPGQGLRLIYYSQIVNDFQKGDIAEGYSVSREKKESFPLTVTSAQKNPTAFYLCASSIVISNYGYTFGSGTRLTVV.